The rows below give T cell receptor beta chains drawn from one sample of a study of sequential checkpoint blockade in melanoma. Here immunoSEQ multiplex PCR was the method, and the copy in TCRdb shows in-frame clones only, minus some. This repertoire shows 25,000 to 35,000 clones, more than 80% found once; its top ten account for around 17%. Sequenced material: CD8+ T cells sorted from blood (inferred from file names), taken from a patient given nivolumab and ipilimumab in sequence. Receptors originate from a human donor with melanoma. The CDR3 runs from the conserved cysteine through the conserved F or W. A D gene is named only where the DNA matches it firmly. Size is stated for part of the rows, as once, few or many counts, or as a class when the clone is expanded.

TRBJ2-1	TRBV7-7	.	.	CASSVPGANEQFF	TGTGCTAGCAGCGTACCAGGGGCTAATGAGCAGTTCTTC
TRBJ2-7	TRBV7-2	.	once	CASSPHSQLGDEQYF	TGTGCCAGCAGCCCACATAGCCAGCTGGGTGACGAGCAGTACTTC
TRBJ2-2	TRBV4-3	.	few	CASSPYSALVPTGELFF	TGCGCCAGCAGCCCCTACTCGGCACTAGTTCCCACCGGGGAGCTGTTTTTT
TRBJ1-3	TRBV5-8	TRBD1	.	CASGQGSGNTIYF	TGTGCCAGCGGACAGGGCTCAGGAAACACCATATATTTT
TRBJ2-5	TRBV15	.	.	CATKNYRQETQYF	TGTGCCACCAAGAATTACAGACAAGAGACCCAGTACTTC
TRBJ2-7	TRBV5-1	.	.	CASSLERAIFSYEQYF	TGCGCCAGCAGCTTGGAGAGGGCAATCTTCTCATACGAGCAGTACTTC
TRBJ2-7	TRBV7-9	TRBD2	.	CASSPVGPLAGYF	TGTGCCAGCAGCCCCGTAGGGCCTCTAGCGGGGTACTTC
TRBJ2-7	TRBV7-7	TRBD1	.	CASSLVQGREQYF	TGTGCCAGCAGCTTAGTACAGGGGCGCGAGCAGTACTTC
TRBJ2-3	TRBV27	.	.	CASSFTGISTDTQYF	TGTGCCAGCAGTTTTACGGGGATAAGCACAGATACGCAGTATTTT
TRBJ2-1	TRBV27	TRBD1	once	CASSRQGFGEQFF	TGTGCCAGCAGCAGACAGGGATTTGGTGAGCAGTTCTTC
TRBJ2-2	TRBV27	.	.	CASSLVNTGELFF	TGTGCCAGCAGCCTTGTCAACACCGGGGAGCTGTTTTTT
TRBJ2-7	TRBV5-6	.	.	CASSLAPGLPSSYEQYF	TGTGCCAGCAGCTTGGCCCCCGGACTACCAAGCTCCTACGAGCAGTACTTC
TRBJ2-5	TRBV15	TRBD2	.	CATSRISGTGETQYF	TGTGCCACCAGCAGAATTAGCGGGACGGGAGAGACCCAGTACTTC
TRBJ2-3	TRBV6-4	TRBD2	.	CASSLLAGGTDTQYF	TGTGCCAGCAGCCTACTAGCGGGAGGAACAGATACGCAGTATTTT
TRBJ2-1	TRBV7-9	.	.	CASSLGLGANEQFF	TGTGCCAGCAGCTTAGGATTGGGGGCGAATGAGCAGTTCTTC
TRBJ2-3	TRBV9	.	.	CASSVAGERTDTQYF	TGTGCCAGCAGCGTAGCAGGGGAGAGGACAGATACGCAGTATTTT
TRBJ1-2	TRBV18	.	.	CASSPPTSGGDGYTF	TGTGCCAGCTCACCACCTACGAGCGGGGGCGATGGCTACACCTTC
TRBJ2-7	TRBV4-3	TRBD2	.	CASSPGLAGEGYEQYF	TGCGCCAGCAGCCCGGGACTAGCGGGAGAAGGGTACGAGCAGTACTTC
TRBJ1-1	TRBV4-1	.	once	CASSQGHMNTEAFF	TGCGCCAGCAGCCAAGGACACATGAACACTGAAGCTTTCTTT
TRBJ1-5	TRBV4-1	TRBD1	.	CASSQARQGGQPQHF	TGCGCCAGCAGCCAAGCAAGACAGGGCGGTCAGCCCCAGCATTTT
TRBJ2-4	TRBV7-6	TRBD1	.	CASSLGTGLAKNIQYF	TGTGCCAGCAGCTTAGGGACAGGGTTAGCCAAAAACATTCAGTACTTC
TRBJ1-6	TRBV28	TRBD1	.	CALRDRGNSPLHF	TGTGCCCTCAGGGACAGGGGTAATTCACCCCTCCACTTT
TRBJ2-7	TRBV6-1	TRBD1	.	CASTPGTGSYEQYF	TGTGCCAGTACCCCCGGGACAGGGTCCTACGAGCAGTACTTC
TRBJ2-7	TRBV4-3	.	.	CASSQTGTSTYEQYF	TGCGCCAGCAGCCAGACCGGGACTTCGACGTACGAGCAGTACTTC
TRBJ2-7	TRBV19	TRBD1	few	CASSIAGQISYEQYF	TGTGCCAGTAGTATAGCGGGACAGATCTCCTACGAGCAGTACTTC
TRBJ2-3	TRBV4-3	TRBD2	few	CASSQGAGGTDTQYF	TGCGCCAGCAGCCAAGGTGCGGGAGGCACAGATACGCAGTATTTT
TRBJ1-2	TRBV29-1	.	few	CSALNPGLNYGYTF	TGCAGCGCGTTGAATCCGGGTTTAAACTATGGCTACACCTTC
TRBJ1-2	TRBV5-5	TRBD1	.	CASSMTGVSNYGYTF	TGTGCCAGCAGCATGACAGGGGTCAGCAACTATGGCTACACCTTC
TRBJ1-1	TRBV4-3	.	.	CASSQEMLRMNTEAFF	TGCGCCAGCAGCCAAGAAATGTTGAGGATGAACACTGAAGCTTTCTTT
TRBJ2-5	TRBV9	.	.	CASSAGLHETQYF	TGTGCCAGCAGCGCGGGGTTACACGAGACCCAGTACTTC
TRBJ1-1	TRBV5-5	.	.	CASSLEGDRSRTEAFF	TGTGCCAGCAGCTTGGAGGGAGACAGGTCTCGCACTGAAGCTTTCTTT
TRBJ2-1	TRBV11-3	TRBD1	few	CASSPRDSYEQFF	TGTGCCAGCAGCCCTCGGGACAGCTATGAGCAGTTCTTC
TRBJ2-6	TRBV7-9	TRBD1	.	CASSLIEGAAGANVLTF	TGTGCCAGCAGCTTAATAGAGGGGGCAGCTGGGGCCAACGTCCTGACTTTC